This T cell receptor beta chain originates from a study of response to subunit inactivated influenza vaccine. CDR1 and CDR2 from the germline V gene are SGDLS and YYNGEE. The CDR3 contains 16 residues. Trimming removed 0 bases at V and 5 bases at J, with 17 bases between. TCRdb re-derived calls from the RT-PCR reads in MiXCR, one entry per CDR3 protein. In the table there are about 700,000 distinct CDR3 sequences, around 13% of which are singletons. This clonotype has a handful of counts. Its antigen is as yet unknown. Study-level results: It was suggested by the authors that few new T cells are recruited by each seasonal influenza vaccination.

The receptor comes from a man aged 45-65 years who received an inactivated influenza vaccine. The sequences come from PBMCs from blood, collected less than 15 days before vaccination. The rearrangement joins TRBV9 to TRBJ1-2; TRBD1 is a possible D gene (6 bases). The CDR3, as DNA: TGTGCCAGCAGCGTAGTCCCGGGGGCTAGGGGGTATGGCTACACCTTC. It specifies CASSVVPGARGYGYTF.